This TCR beta chain stems from a study of long-term antiretroviral therapy in people with HIV. Study overall: Of all samples, the earliest predate the 2015 immediate-ART recommendation by about a decade.

Trimming left V 2 bases short and J 7 bases short, with 12 bases between. Germline V lookup: CDR1 MNHNS, CDR2 SASEGT. This CDR3 contains 14 residues. A v3.0 immunoSEQ assay was performed at survey level. Repertoires were generated with immunoSEQ multiplex PCR, while TCRdb's copy carries only in-frame clones and drops some. The table includes about 28,000 clones, over 70% detected once. V gene TRBV6-1 combines with J gene TRBJ2-4; D not resolved. This specimen consisted of unsorted PBMCs, obtained roughly 2.7 years after starting antiretroviral therapy. This TCR derives from a man younger than 40 with HIV. CDR3 region: CASSENVGWNIQYF. For the CDR3, the DNA is TGTGCCAGCAGTGAAAATGTAGGGTGGAACATTCAGTACTTC.